These T cell receptor beta chains were read from a single sample in a study of post-analysis software for immune sequencing data. Each CDR3 protein is one row after TCRdb ran MiXCR on the PCR reads. The sample lists hundreds of thousands of distinct CDR3 sequences; around 27% were seen once. Sequenced: blood. Receptor source: a girl aged 10-17 years with multiple sclerosis. CDR3s include the opening cysteine and the closing phenylalanine or tryptophan. D genes are given only for firm matches. A row's size may be missing; if present it is once, few, many or a size class.

V gene: TRBV7-9; clone size: -; J gene: TRBJ2-5; D gene: TRBD2; CDR3 protein: CASSLGRSGKNNEQYF; CDR3 DNA: TGTGCCAGCAGCTTAGGTCGTAGCGGGAAGAACAATGAGCAGTACTTC
V gene: TRBV6-2/TRBV6-3; clone size: few; J gene: TRBJ2-1; D gene: TRBD2; CDR3 protein: CASSYRIAGTPLNEQFF; CDR3 DNA: TGTGCCAGCAGTTACCGGATAGCGGGTACGCCCCTCAATGAGCAGTTCTTC
V gene: TRBV5-5; clone size: few; J gene: TRBJ2-5; D gene: TRBD1; CDR3 protein: CASSRRDRGLEETQYF; CDR3 DNA: TGTGCCAGCAGTCGCCGGGACAGGGGGCTTGAAGAGACCCAGTACTTC
V gene: TRBV10-3; clone size: -; J gene: TRBJ2-6; D gene: -; CDR3 protein: CAISESTDSGANVLTF; CDR3 DNA: TGTGCCATCAGTGAGTCCACGGACTCTGGGGCCAACGTCCTGACTTTC
V gene: TRBV7-2; clone size: few; J gene: TRBJ1-5; D gene: -; CDR3 protein: CASSLGDRNQPQHF; CDR3 DNA: TGTGCCAGCAGCTTAGGGGATCGCAATCAGCCCCAGCATTTT
V gene: TRBV6-5; clone size: few; J gene: TRBJ2-5; D gene: TRBD2; CDR3 protein: CASSQAGWETQYF; CDR3 DNA: TGTGCCAGCAGTCAAGCGGGGTGGGAGACCCAGTACTTC
V gene: TRBV12-3/TRBV12-4; clone size: few; J gene: TRBJ2-1; D gene: TRBD2; CDR3 protein: CASRGLAAVNEQFF; CDR3 DNA: TGTGCCAGCCGGGGACTAGCCGCTGTGAATGAGCAGTTCTTC
V gene: TRBV18; clone size: -; J gene: TRBJ2-3; D gene: -; CDR3 protein: CVSSPPGGSTQYF; CDR3 DNA: TGTGTCAGCTCACCACCTGGGGGGTCCACGCAGTATTTT
V gene: TRBV20-1; clone size: few; J gene: TRBJ2-3; D gene: -; CDR3 protein: CSARGLGLGVAEWMTDTQYF; CDR3 DNA: TGCAGTGCTAGAGGACTCGGGCTAGGAGTAGCGGAATGGATGACAGATACGCAGTATTTT
V gene: TRBV9; clone size: -; J gene: TRBJ2-7; D gene: -; CDR3 protein: CASSVGAPYEQYF; CDR3 DNA: TGTGCCAGCAGCGTAGGGGCGCCCTACGAGCAGTACTTC
V gene: TRBV29-1; clone size: -; J gene: TRBJ2-4; D gene: -; CDR3 protein: CSVVGRGTKNIQYF; CDR3 DNA: TGCAGCGTAGTCGGAAGGGGCACGAAAAACATTCAGTACTTC
V gene: TRBV20-1; clone size: few; J gene: TRBJ2-4; D gene: -; CDR3 protein: CSARDYRGRDIQYF; CDR3 DNA: TGCAGTGCTAGAGATTATCGGGGTAGGGACATTCAGTACTTC
V gene: TRBV24-1; clone size: -; J gene: TRBJ2-1; D gene: -; CDR3 protein: CATSRGVGEQFF; CDR3 DNA: TGTGCCACCAGTCGGGGAGTTGGCGAGCAGTTCTTC
V gene: TRBV12-3/TRBV12-4; clone size: -; J gene: TRBJ2-3; D gene: -; CDR3 protein: CASTPGGWVDTQYF; CDR3 DNA: TGTGCCAGCACCCCTGGGGGGTGGGTGGATACGCAGTATTTT
V gene: TRBV29-1; clone size: -; J gene: TRBJ2-3; D gene: -; CDR3 protein: CSSNRGRATDTQYF; CDR3 DNA: TGCAGCTCCAATCGGGGACGGGCGACAGATACGCAGTATTTT
V gene: TRBV28; clone size: few; J gene: TRBJ2-4; D gene: -; CDR3 protein: CASSSLGGAKNIQYF; CDR3 DNA: TGTGCCAGCAGTTCTCTCGGGGGAGCCAAAAACATTCAGTACTTC
V gene: TRBV9; clone size: -; J gene: TRBJ2-7; D gene: TRBD2; CDR3 protein: CASSVGIAGDGEQYF; CDR3 DNA: TGTGCCAGCAGCGTAGGGATAGCGGGAGACGGCGAGCAGTACTTC
V gene: TRBV5-1; clone size: -; J gene: TRBJ2-3; D gene: -; CDR3 protein: CASSLDGDASIDTQYF; CDR3 DNA: TGCGCCAGCAGCTTGGACGGGGACGCTAGCATAGATACGCAGTATTTT
V gene: TRBV29-1; clone size: -; J gene: TRBJ2-1; D gene: -; CDR3 protein: CSVAGGPYNEQFF; CDR3 DNA: TGCAGCGTTGCTGGTGGCCCCTACAATGAGCAGTTCTTC
V gene: TRBV12-5; clone size: few; J gene: TRBJ2-1; D gene: TRBD2; CDR3 protein: CASGLGLADLNEQFF; CDR3 DNA: TGTGCTAGTGGCCTGGGACTAGCGGACCTCAATGAGCAGTTCTTC
V gene: TRBV7-9; clone size: -; J gene: TRBJ2-3; D gene: -; CDR3 protein: CASSLGAWDTQYF; CDR3 DNA: TGTGCCAGCAGCTTGGGGGCATGGGATACGCAGTATTTT
V gene: TRBV7-9; clone size: many; J gene: TRBJ2-3; D gene: -; CDR3 protein: CASSLALGTQYF; CDR3 DNA: TGTGCCAGCAGCTTAGCGCTCGGTACGCAGTATTTT
V gene: TRBV20-1; clone size: few; J gene: TRBJ2-7; D gene: -; CDR3 protein: CSAPPYLPPSYEQYF; CDR3 DNA: TGCAGTGCGCCTCCTTATCTCCCGCCCTCCTACGAGCAGTACTTC
V gene: TRBV5-1; clone size: -; J gene: TRBJ2-5; D gene: -; CDR3 protein: CASSLDPGSTETQYF; CDR3 DNA: TGCGCCAGCAGCTTGGATCCAGGATCGACGGAGACCCAGTACTTC
V gene: TRBV28; clone size: few; J gene: TRBJ1-4; D gene: -; CDR3 protein: CASSLQGAGNEKLFF; CDR3 DNA: TGTGCCAGCAGCCTCCAGGGTGCGGGAAATGAAAAACTGTTTTTT
V gene: TRBV7-2; clone size: few; J gene: TRBJ2-6; D gene: TRBD1; CDR3 protein: CASSLVRDSRRGANVLTF; CDR3 DNA: TGTGCCAGCAGCTTAGTCCGGGACAGCAGGCGTGGGGCCAACGTCCTGACTTTC
V gene: TRBV6-2/TRBV6-3; clone size: many; J gene: TRBJ2-7; D gene: -; CDR3 protein: CASSDSSYEQYF; CDR3 DNA: TGTGCCAGCAGCGACAGTTCCTACGAGCAGTACTTC
V gene: TRBV6-5; clone size: -; J gene: TRBJ1-1; D gene: -; CDR3 protein: CASRTVNTEAFF; CDR3 DNA: TGTGCCAGTCGGACGGTGAACACTGAAGCTTTCTTT
V gene: TRBV4-1; clone size: -; J gene: TRBJ2-3; D gene: -; CDR3 protein: CAGSQERGTVSTDTQYF; CDR3 DNA: TGCGCCGGCAGCCAAGAAAGGGGGACGGTGAGCACAGATACGCAGTATTTT
V gene: TRBV7-9; clone size: -; J gene: TRBJ2-2; D gene: -; CDR3 protein: CASGSRELFF; CDR3 DNA: TGTGCCAGCGGGTCCAGGGAGCTGTTTTTT
V gene: TRBV28; clone size: -; J gene: TRBJ2-5; D gene: -; CDR3 protein: CASSLYPGAQETQYF; CDR3 DNA: TGTGCCAGCAGTTTATATCCAGGGGCCCAAGAGACCCAGTACTTC
V gene: TRBV7-2; clone size: -; J gene: TRBJ2-5; D gene: TRBD2; CDR3 protein: CASGRLAGGAGGETQYF; CDR3 DNA: TGTGCCAGCGGCAGACTAGCGGGGGGCGCGGGCGGAGAGACCCAGTACTTC
V gene: TRBV7-2; clone size: few; J gene: TRBJ2-5; D gene: TRBD1; CDR3 protein: CASSQGTGWETQYF; CDR3 DNA: TGTGCCAGCAGCCAAGGGACAGGGTGGGAGACCCAGTACTTC
V gene: TRBV6-1; clone size: -; J gene: TRBJ1-1; D gene: -; CDR3 protein: CASSPPPGQRKNTEAFF; CDR3 DNA: TGTGCCAGCAGCCCTCCACCCGGACAGCGTAAGAACACTGAAGCTTTCTTT
V gene: TRBV6-2/TRBV6-3; clone size: -; J gene: TRBJ2-3; D gene: -; CDR3 protein: CASRRGDRFTDTQYF; CDR3 DNA: TGTGCCAGCAGGAGAGGGGACCGGTTCACAGATACGCAGTATTTT
V gene: TRBV5-1; clone size: -; J gene: TRBJ2-4; D gene: TRBD1; CDR3 protein: CTSSLARTGFNIQYF; CDR3 DNA: TGCACCAGCAGCTTGGCGAGGACAGGGTTCAACATTCAGTACTTC
V gene: TRBV7-2; clone size: -; J gene: TRBJ1-2; D gene: -; CDR3 protein: CASSGAGESYGYTF; CDR3 DNA: TGTGCCAGCAGCGGGGCGGGGGAGAGCTATGGCTACACCTTC
V gene: TRBV5-1; clone size: once; J gene: TRBJ1-1; D gene: TRBD1; CDR3 protein: CASSLRQGGDTEAFF; CDR3 DNA: TGCGCCAGCAGCTTGCGACAGGGGGGGGACACTGAAGCTTTCTTT
V gene: TRBV4-3; clone size: few; J gene: TRBJ2-7; D gene: TRBD2; CDR3 protein: CASSQATSGPYEQYF; CDR3 DNA: TGCGCCAGCAGCCAAGCGACTAGCGGACCCTACGAGCAGTACTTC
V gene: TRBV20-1; clone size: few; J gene: TRBJ1-2; D gene: -; CDR3 protein: CGAREGPLSTF; CDR3 DNA: TGCGGTGCTAGGGAGGGACCTCTCAGCACCTTC
V gene: TRBV5-1; clone size: -; J gene: TRBJ2-1; D gene: TRBD1; CDR3 protein: CASSFYRGSGAHEQFF; CDR3 DNA: TGCGCCAGCAGCTTCTACAGGGGCTCAGGAGCCCATGAGCAGTTCTTC